The 28 T cell receptor beta chains reported below all come from one sample, sequenced in a study of tumor-infiltrating lymphocytes in localized non-small cell lung cancer. Method: immunoSEQ multiplex PCR; TCRdb's copy keeps in-frame clones and lacks some. Here the sample spans about 16,000 clones, around 80% being singletons. The source material was lung tumor tissue. These receptors were collected from a human donor with non-small cell lung cancer.

This sequence joins TRBV27 and TRBJ1-2; no clear D gene. The CDR3 covers 13 residues. Trimming stripped 6 bases from V and 6 bases from J, with 14 bases between. Looked up from germline, CDR1 is MNHEY and CDR2 is SMNVEV (reference sequence). The CDR3 loop reads CASRPTTWDGYTF. The CDR3 DNA reads TGTGCCAGCAGGCCGACAACGTGGGATGGCTACACCTTC.

The V call is TRBV6-1, the J call TRBJ2-1; D gene unclear. The CDR3 length is 14 residues. The germline V gene encodes CDR1 MNHNS and CDR2 SASEGT. V gave up 2 bases and J gave up 6 bases, with 11 bases separating them. The CDR3 here is CASSESRQTNEQFF. The CDR3 DNA follows: TGTGCCAGCAGTGAAAGCCGTCAGACCAATGAGCAGTTCTTC.

The rearrangement joins TRBV7-9 to TRBJ2-5; a weak D match, TRBD2 (6 bases). CDR3 length equals 14 residues. CDR1 SEHNR and CDR2 FQNEAQ come from the germline V gene (reference sequence). V shed 2 bases and J shed 4 bases, with 11 bases lying between them. For the CDR3, the DNA is TGTGCCAGCAGCTTAAGGACTACCCCAGAGACCCAGTACTTC. This translates into CASSLRTTPETQYF.

This clone was recorded a few times. The chain carries TRBV7-2 and TRBJ2-1; possibly TRBD2 for D (6 bases). CDR1 and CDR2 from the germline V gene are SGHTA and FQGNSA. This CDR3 is built from 15 residues. The V end lost 6 bases, the J end lost 0 bases, and 12 bases lay between the germline ends. The CDR3 here is CASSSLANSYNEQFF. The CDR3 DNA follows: TGTGCCAGCAGTTCTCTAGCGAACTCCTACAATGAGCAGTTCTTC.

V and J are TRBV14 and TRBJ2-3; TRBD2 matches at 9 bases. CDR1 and CDR2 (germline): SGHDN, FVKESK. V lost 1 base and J lost 1; bases outside the gene matches: 6. CDR3 length: 17 residues. CDR3 nucleotide sequence: TGTGCCAGCAGCCAAGGTCTAGCGGGATACGGCACAGATACGCAGTATTTT. Encoded protein: CASSQGLAGYGTDTQYF.

This clone was seen more than once but under ten times. J is TRBJ2-7 and V is TRBV7-3; 9 bases match TRBD2. Germline trimming cut 3 bases from V and 5 bases from J; bases unmatched to any gene: 5. This CDR3 is built from 14 residues. Germline V gene lookup returns CDR1 SGHTA and CDR2 FQGTGA. The CDR3: CASSFGLASDEQYF. CDR3 nucleotides: TGTGCCAGCAGCTTCGGACTAGCGAGCGACGAGCAGTACTTC.

This clone was observed a handful of times. As DNA, the CDR3 is TGTGCCAGCAGCTTCGATAGCGGGAGGGGAGAGACCCAGTACTTC. This encodes CASSFDSGRGETQYF. The V and J genes are TRBV11-2 and TRBJ2-5; 11 positions agree with TRBD2. Germline lookup yields CDR1 SGHAT and CDR2 FQNNGV. J was trimmed by 4 bases and V by 3 bases; bases with no gene match: 4. The CDR3 is 15 amino acids.

This clone showed up just a few times. The rearrangement joins TRBV5-8 to TRBJ2-7; D not resolved. V shed 4 bases and J shed 2 bases, with 19 bases lying between them. Germline CDR1 SGHTS, CDR2 YDEGEE. The CDR3 covers 16 residues. The CDR3 here is CASSPELWTPPYEQYF. DNA for the CDR3: TGTGCCAGCAGCCCCGAGTTATGGACGCCTCCCTACGAGCAGTACTTC.

This rearrangement joins TRBV11-2 to TRBJ2-1, with a tentative D call TRBD2 (6 bases). CDR1 SGHAT and CDR2 FQNNGV come from the germline V gene. V lost 4 bases to trimming and J lost 6 bases, with 13 bases between them. This CDR3 comprises 14 residues. As DNA, the CDR3 is TGTGCCAGCAGCTCGGACCGGAGGGGCAATGAGCAGTTCTTC. Its protein product is CASSSDRRGNEQFF.

This clone was seen a handful of times. The chain carries TRBV9 and TRBJ2-2; 8 positions match TRBD2. This CDR3 contains 16 residues. V was clipped by 1 base and J by 2 bases; unmatched bases: 4. Germline assignment: CDR1 SGDLS and CDR2 YYNGEE. The CDR3 here is CASSVKLAENTGELFF. The CDR3 DNA is TGTGCCAGCAGCGTAAAACTAGCGGAAAACACCGGGGAGCTGTTTTTT.

The chain has TRBV6-5 and TRBJ1-2; no clear D gene. V was pared by 7 bases and J by 2 bases, with 17 bases between. This CDR3 has 15 residues. Germline V gives CDR1 MNHEY, CDR2 SVGAGI. The CDR3 DNA follows: TGTGCCAGCACGAAACGACCAGAGACCAACTATGGCTACACCTTC. This encodes CASTKRPETNYGYTF.

In its sample, this clone was seen a few times. The chain is built from TRBV4-2 and TRBJ2-3; 11 bases line up with TRBD2. Germline lookup yields CDR1 LGHNA and CDR2 YNFKEQ. This CDR3 spans 17 amino acids. J was trimmed by 5 bases and V by 0 bases; bases with no gene match: 7. CDR3 protein: CASSQEWLAGGRDTQYF. The DNA of the CDR3 is TGTGCCAGCAGCCAAGAATGGCTAGCGGGAGGACGAGATACGCAGTATTTT.

V usage is TRBV5-1 and J usage is TRBJ2-7; D ambiguous. Deletions cut 0 bases from V and 2 bases from J, with 9 bases between. CDR1 SGHRS and CDR2 YFSETQ come from the germline V gene. This CDR3 is built from 14 residues. CDR3 residues: CASSLEELAYEQYF. As DNA, the CDR3 is TGCGCCAGCAGCTTGGAAGAGTTGGCCTACGAGCAGTACTTC.

J is TRBJ2-2 and V is TRBV30, with TRBD2 matching over 10 bases. Germline values: CDR1 GTSNPN, CDR2 SVGIG (reference sequence). With 2 bases clipped from V and 4 bases from J, the junction kept 4 bases outside the gene matches. The CDR3 consists of 15 residues. CDR3 DNA: TGTGCCTGGAGTCCGGGACTAGCGATCACCGGGGAGCTGTTTTTT. It specifies CAWSPGLAITGELFF.

The CDR3: CAWTGDLNTGELFF. The CDR3 nucleotides read TGTGCCTGGACAGGGGACCTTAACACCGGGGAGCTGTTTTTT. J is TRBJ2-2 and V is TRBV30; D might be TRBD1 (6 bases). Germline lookup yields CDR1 GTSNPN and CDR2 SVGIG (reference sequence). V lost 4 bases to trimming and J lost 2 bases, with 11 bases between them. This CDR3 contains 14 residues. Using reference TRBV30 and TRBJ2-2 for the parts outside the CDR3, the full variable domain is SQTIHQWPATLVQPVGSPLSLECTVEGTSNPNLYWYRQAAGRGLQLLFYSVGIGQISSEVPQNLSASRPQDRQFILSSKKLLLSDSGFYLCAWTGDLNTGELFFGEGSRLTVL.

There are a few counts of this clone. This rearrangement joins TRBV6-6 to TRBJ2-3, with 7 bases lining up with TRBD2. The CDR3 extends over 15 amino acids. Germline lookup yields CDR1 MNHNY and CDR2 SVGAGI (reference sequence). V dropped 7 bases and J dropped 0; count of bases not matched to a gene: 7. The CDR3 loop is CASIRASGSTDTQYF. The CDR3 region has the DNA TGTGCCAGCATTCGGGCTAGCGGTAGCACAGATACGCAGTATTTT.

In its sample, this clone was seen once. The chain recombines TRBV9 with TRBJ2-7; D perhaps matches TRBD2 (5 bases). From germline, CDR1 is SGDLS and CDR2 YYNGEE. V lost 6 bases to trimming and J lost 4 bases, with 11 bases between them. The CDR3 is made up of 12 amino acids. The CDR3 DNA reads TGTGCCAGCACCCCGAGAGGGTACGAGCAGTACTTC. It is translated as CASTPRGYEQYF.

This clone was seen once. V usage is TRBV5-1 and J usage is TRBJ2-7; 8 bases agree with TRBD2. This CDR3 is 15 amino acids long. CDR1 and CDR2 (germline): SGHRS, YFSETQ. The ends lost 2 bases at V and 0 bases at J; junction bases unmatched: 4. CDR3 sequence: CASSFNSGNSYEQYF. The CDR3, as DNA: TGCGCCAGCAGCTTTAATAGCGGGAACTCCTACGAGCAGTACTTC. The full variable domain, completed using reference TRBV5-1 and TRBJ2-7, is KAGVTQTPRYLIKTRGQQVTLSCSPISGHRSVSWYQQTPGQGLQFLFEYFSETQRNKGNFPGRFSGRQFSNSRSEMNVSTLELGDSALYLCASSFNSGNSYEQYFGPGTRLTVT.

V gene TRBV5-1 combines with J gene TRBJ2-7; D remains ambiguous. Deletions cut 0 bases from V and 3 bases from J, with 13 bases between. The CDR3 is 15 residues long. Germline loops: CDR1 SGHRS, CDR2 YFSETQ. CDR3 loop: CASSLEGLVVYEQYF. CDR3 in DNA: TGCGCCAGCAGCTTGGAAGGGTTGGTTGTCTACGAGCAGTACTTC.

This chain uses TRBV7-2 with TRBJ2-5; D gene uncertain. Trimming shortened V by 5 bases and J by 1 base, and 11 bases separated the two germline ends. This CDR3 is 14 amino acids long. Germline values: CDR1 SGHTA, CDR2 FQGNSA. The CDR3 DNA reads as TGTGCCAGCAGCCCGCCGGGTTTCCAAGAGACCCAGTACTTC. Translation: CASSPPGFQETQYF.

The chain links TRBV27 to TRBJ1-1, with 8 bases that match TRBD1. The CDR3 runs to 13 residues. Germline CDR1 MNHEY, CDR2 SMNVEV (reference sequence). The J segment lost 5 bases and the V segment lost 6 bases, leaving 5 bases of the junction unmatched. CDR3 amino acids: CASRDRARTEAFF. The CDR3 DNA reads as TGTGCCAGCAGGGACAGGGCTCGAACTGAAGCTTTCTTT.

This sequence joins TRBV6-1 and TRBJ2-7; 13 bases line up with TRBD2. Germline V gene data show CDR1 as MNHNS and CDR2 as SASEGT. J lost 3 bases, V lost 3 bases, and 2 bases had no gene match. The CDR3 extends over 15 amino acids. The CDR3 protein is CASSEGLAGSYEQYF. CDR3 in DNA: TGTGCCAGCAGTGAGGGACTAGCGGGAAGCTACGAGCAGTACTTC.

There are a few counts of this clone. The V call is TRBV6-1, the J call TRBJ2-7; D is possibly TRBD2 (6 bases). The length of the CDR3 is 15 residues. CDR1 is MNHNS, CDR2 SASEGT, per germline. The V end was cut by 0 bases, the J end by 4 bases, with 13 bases between. CDR3 sequence: CASSEARMGGYEQYF. The CDR3 region has the DNA TGTGCCAGCAGTGAAGCCCGCATGGGGGGATACGAGCAGTACTTC.

In its sample, this clone was seen once. V usage is TRBV7-2 and J usage is TRBJ2-7; D not resolved. Deletions cut 1 base from V and 2 bases from J, with 9 bases between. This CDR3 has 14 residues. The germline V gene has CDR1 SGHTA and CDR2 FQGNSA. The CDR3: CASSLDGGTYEQYF. The DNA for the CDR3 is TGTGCCAGCAGCTTAGATGGCGGAACCTACGAGCAGTACTTC.

This chain connects TRBV6-4 to TRBJ2-7, with 8 bases matching TRBD2. J was trimmed by 3 bases and V by 1 base; bases with no gene match: 2. Germline V lookup: CDR1 MRHNA, CDR2 SNTAGT. CDR3 size: 14 residues. CDR3: CASSDFSGIYEQYF. The DNA of the CDR3 is TGTGCCAGCAGTGACTTTAGCGGGATCTACGAGCAGTACTTC.

This chain links TRBV5-8 with TRBJ2-2; D may be TRBD1 (5 bases). V gave up 3 bases and J gave up 4 bases, with 10 bases separating them. The V gene's germline CDR1 is SGHTS and CDR2 YDEGEE. The CDR3 is 14 residues long. The CDR3 DNA follows: TGTGCCAGCAGCTGGCCAGGGCTCACCGGGGAGCTGTTTTTT. Its protein product is CASSWPGLTGELFF.

This clone appeared once. The CDR3 nucleotides are TGTGCCAGTAGCCGACGGGGGACACCTTACACCGGGGAGCTGTTTTTT. Residues: CASSRRGTPYTGELFF. V is TRBV19 and J is TRBJ2-2, with D tentatively TRBD1 or TRBD2 (6 bases each). This CDR3 contains 16 residues. The V gene's germline CDR1 is LNHDA and CDR2 SQIVND (reference sequence). V was clipped by 6 bases and J by 3 bases, with 17 bases between them.

This clone has only one observation. The V gene is TRBV5-1, the J gene TRBJ2-1; 11 bases agree with TRBD2. Germline V gene sequence: CDR1 SGHRS, CDR2 YFSETQ. CDR3 length: 15 amino acids. Trimming cost V 6 bases and J 8 bases; bases outside gene matches: 10. This CDR3 is CASTSLAGVTHEQFF. The CDR3, as DNA: TGCGCCAGCACCTCACTAGCGGGAGTCACCCATGAGCAGTTCTTC.